This is a list of T cell receptor beta chains from one sample in a study of molecular identifiers for immune sequencing clone quantification. Using its own MiXCR run on the PCR reads, TCRdb lists one record per CDR3 protein. The sample has fewer than 350,000 distinct CDR3 sequences; roughly a quarter are singletons. The specimen sequenced was naive CD8+ T cells from blood, with Jurkat cell RNA spiked in. The receptors come from a human donor in good health. Some libraries in this study had Jurkat cell RNA spiked in. The CDR3 runs from the conserved cysteine through the conserved F or W. D genes are given only for firm matches.

j_call v_call d_call cdr3_aa
TRBJ2-5 TRBV7-6 NA CASSRDVTGAETQYF
TRBJ2-1 TRBV24-1 NA CATSDSPDGIQNEQFF
TRBJ1-1 TRBV5-3 NA CASEEGDATEAFF
TRBJ2-1 TRBV3-1 TRBD2 CASSPRLAGAGLNEQFF
TRBJ1-1 TRBV3-1 NA CASSQEGGAEAFF
TRBJ1-6 TRBV7-8 NA CASSSSGPLSSYNSPLHF
TRBJ1-5 TRBV2 NA CASSEYETVSNQPQHF
TRBJ2-7 TRBV4-1 NA CASSQDPGRSYEQYF
TRBJ1-1 TRBV2 NA CASYLNTEAFF
TRBJ2-5 TRBV11-2 NA CASSFGHNQETQYF
TRBJ2-6 TRBV4-3 NA CASSPQARRTSGANVLTF
TRBJ2-7 TRBV6-2/TRBV6-3 NA CASSWDVYEQYF
TRBJ2-5 TRBV6-6 NA CASSSWTRKPQETQYF
TRBJ1-6 TRBV5-6 NA CASSLYNSPLHF
TRBJ1-1 TRBV11-2 TRBD1 CASSSWPGTVSEAFF
TRBJ2-3 TRBV29-1 TRBD1 CSVDKTGSSTDPQYF
TRBJ2-6 TRBV5-5 TRBD1 CASSGYWDRGHSGANVLTF
TRBJ2-5 TRBV29-1 TRBD2 CSVGDWTSGTQETQYF
TRBJ2-3 TRBV20-1 NA CSADKKGEGTDTQYF
TRBJ2-1 TRBV12-3/TRBV12-4 NA CASSPYRNRNEQFF
TRBJ1-3 TRBV12-3/TRBV12-4 NA CASSPSGTGRNTIYF
TRBJ2-7 TRBV20-1 NA CSASRGFGSYEQYF
TRBJ1-1 TRBV6-2/TRBV6-3 TRBD1 CASSCGRTGGTEAFF
TRBJ2-7 TRBV28 TRBD1 CASSVHRDRSSYEQYF
TRBJ2-5 TRBV12-3/TRBV12-4 NA CASSGDFETQCF
TRBJ2-3 TRBV27 TRBD2 CASSLLAPGGSDTQYF
TRBJ2-3 TRBV7-2 NA CASSLTGSTDTQYF
TRBJ2-3 TRBV9 TRBD2 CARSESGGGISDTQYF
TRBJ1-4 TRBV4-3 NA CASSQDVSGGANEKLFF
TRBJ2-5 TRBV7-7 TRBD2 CASSLFLADQETQYF
TRBJ1-5 TRBV27 NA CASREGVGGQPQHF
TRBJ2-7 TRBV6-5 NA CASSYQGPTYEQYF
TRBJ1-1 TRBV28 NA CASFAPPNTEAFF
TRBJ2-7 TRBV7-9 NA CASGPPVRYEQYF
TRBJ1-5 TRBV12-3/TRBV12-4 NA CASGQKPQHF
TRBJ2-7 TRBV7-9 NA CASSLVVGPYEQYF
TRBJ1-1 TRBV7-9 TRBD1 CASSSPGETGGRAFF
TRBJ2-7 TRBV4-3 TRBD1 CASSQGYQGAHEQHF
TRBJ1-1 TRBV4-1 NA CASSGTPGTEVFF
TRBJ2-3 TRBV7-6 TRBD2 CASRSSGGVTDTQYF
TRBJ2-1 TRBV6-6 NA CASSENAGSEQFF
TRBJ2-1 TRBV7-9 NA CASSLRGTSFGQFF